This entry lists 9 T cell receptor beta chains sequenced from one sample in a study of cytomegalovirus exposure and HLA in healthy donors. PCR employed 60 Vbeta and 13 Jbeta primers. Sequencing was performed with immunoSEQ multiplex PCR; in TCRdb, only in-frame clones are kept and a portion is missing. In total, the table holds fewer than 150,000 clones. The sequencing sample was made of PBMCs. The receptors shown here come from a man in his forties in good health and CMV-seronegative.

This chain joins TRBV10-3 and TRBJ1-2; TRBD1 matches at 11 bases. The CDR3 covers 18 residues. V gave up 0 bases and J gave up 0 bases; unmatched junction bases: 6. The germline CDR1 and CDR2 sequences are ENHRY and SYGVKD. In DNA form, the CDR3 reads TGTGCCATCAGTGAGTCGCCTGGACAGGGGGCGGCTAACTATGGCTACACCTTC. This encodes CAISESPGQGAANYGYTF.

The chain recombines TRBV4-1 with TRBJ2-3; 8 positions agree with TRBD1. CDR3 length: 16 residues. The J segment lost 3 bases and the V segment lost 1 base, leaving 6 bases of the junction unmatched. Germline loops: CDR1 MGHRA, CDR2 YSYEKL. CDR3 loop: CASSQAWTGMTDTQYF. The CDR3 coding sequence is TGCGCCAGCAGCCAAGCGTGGACAGGGATGACAGATACGCAGTATTTT.

The chain links TRBV4-2 to TRBJ1-2; D possibly corresponds to TRBD1 (5 bases). Trimming pared 0 bases from V and 2 bases from J, leaving 10 bases between. The CDR3 is 15 residues long. Germline V gene data show CDR1 as LGHNA and CDR2 as YNFKEQ. CDR3 region: CASSQDGDSNYGYTF. The CDR3 DNA is TGTGCCAGCAGCCAAGATGGAGACAGCAACTATGGCTACACCTTC.

The chain carries TRBV9 and TRBJ1-1; 8 nucleotides line up with TRBD1. This CDR3 comprises 16 residues. The V and J ends lost 2 bases and 4 bases, in that order; junction bases with no gene match: 10. CDR1 and CDR2 (germline): SGDLS, YYNGEE. CDR3 in amino acids: CASSVGQGRLGTEAFF. For the CDR3, the DNA is TGTGCCAGCAGCGTTGGACAGGGACGGTTGGGCACTGAAGCTTTCTTT. The full variable domain, with the rest looked up from reference TRBV9 and TRBJ1-1, is DSGVTQTPKHLITATGQRVTLRCSPRSGDLSVYWYQQSLDQGLQFLIQYYNGEERAKGNILERFSAQQFPDLHSELNLSSLELGDSALYFCASSVGQGRLGTEAFFGQGTRLTVV.

J is TRBJ2-7 and V is TRBV15; tentative D call: TRBD1 (6 bases). V was pared by 0 bases and J by 5 bases, with 8 bases between. The germline gives CDR1 LNHNV, CDR2 YYDKDF (reference sequence). CDR3 length: 13 residues. CDR3 nucleotide sequence: TGTGCCACCAGCAGAGACAGGGGACACGAGCAGTACTTC. Translation gives CATSRDRGHEQYF.

The V call is TRBV7-2, the J call TRBJ1-4; perhaps TRBD1 as D (6 bases). Trimming took off 1 base at V and 4 bases at J, with 13 bases between the two ends. Germline-derived CDR1 and CDR2 are SGHTA and FQGNSA. The CDR3 sequence is 16 residues long. Here the CDR3 reads CASSLGGRGVNEKLFF. CDR3 in DNA: TGTGCCAGCAGCTTAGGGGGGCGGGGGGTTAATGAAAAACTGTTTTTT. Full variable domain (missing parts from reference TRBV7-2 and TRBJ1-4): GAGVSQSPSNKVTEKGKDVELRCDPISGHTALYWYRQSLGQGLEFLIYFQGNSAPDKSGLPSDRFSAERTGGSVSTLTIQRTQQEDSAVYLCASSLGGRGVNEKLFFGSGTQLSVL.

The chain is built from TRBV5-5 and TRBJ2-2, with 8 bases identical to TRBD2. CDR1 and CDR2 from the germline V gene are SGHKS and YYEKEE (reference sequence). The CDR3 runs 15 residues. Trimming took 2 bases from V and 6 from J; bases not matched to a gene: 6. This CDR3 is CASSLRGGQAGELFF. The CDR3 nucleotides read TGTGCCAGCAGCTTACGGGGGGGCCAGGCCGGGGAGCTGTTTTTT.

The chain recombines TRBV6-6 with TRBJ1-1; 8 bases map to TRBD1. CDR1 is MNHNY and CDR2 is SVGAGI in the germline V gene (reference sequence). The length of the CDR3 is 14 residues. Trimming at V came to 7 bases and at J to 2 bases, leaving 6 bases not matched to a gene. This CDR3 is CASTRDRSNTEAFF. The DNA of the CDR3 is TGTGCCAGCACGAGGGACAGGAGCAACACTGAAGCTTTCTTT.

This chain connects TRBV6-1 to TRBJ1-4; D may be TRBD1 (6 bases). Germline assignment: CDR1 MNHNS and CDR2 SASEGT. V was trimmed by 4 bases and J by 0 bases, leaving 12 bases between them. The CDR3 contains 16 residues. For the CDR3, the DNA is TGTGCCAGCAGTGGAAAAGGGACACCAACTAATGAAAAACTGTTTTTT. As protein: CASSGKGTPTNEKLFF.